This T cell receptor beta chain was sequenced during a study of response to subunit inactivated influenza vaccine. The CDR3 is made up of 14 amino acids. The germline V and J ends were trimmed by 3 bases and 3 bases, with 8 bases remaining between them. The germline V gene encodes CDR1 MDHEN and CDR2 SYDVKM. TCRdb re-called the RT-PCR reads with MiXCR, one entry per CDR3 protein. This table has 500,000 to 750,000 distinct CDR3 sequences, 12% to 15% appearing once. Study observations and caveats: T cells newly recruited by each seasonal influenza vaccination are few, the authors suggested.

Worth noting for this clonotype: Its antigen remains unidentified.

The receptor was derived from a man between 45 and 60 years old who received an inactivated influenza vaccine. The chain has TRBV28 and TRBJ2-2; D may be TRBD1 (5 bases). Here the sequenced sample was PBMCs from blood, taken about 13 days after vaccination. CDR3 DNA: TGTGCCAGCAGTTTTGACAGTTACACCGGGGAGCTGTTTTTT. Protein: CASSFDSYTGELFF.